This TCR beta chain was captured by sequencing in a study of response to subunit inactivated influenza vaccine (dated by TCRdb to between 2018 and 2020). Describing the broader study: Deep quantitative profiling of the T cell receptor repertoire was used in the study to follow responses to a trivalent subunit inactivated influenza vaccine. Here is what the overall study found, with its caveats: The authors suggested that each seasonal influenza vaccination may recruit only a limited number of new T cells.

This clonotype was seen ten or more times. Its antigen is unknown. No base-level quality is on record; no much larger clone is a single base apart. Library prep was done by RT-PCR. For sequencing, an Illumina HiSeq 2500 was employed. The raw public data were reprocessed by TCRdb itself: fastp quality trimming at Q25, MiXCR clonotype calling, in-frame beta chains only. When rows share a CDR3 protein, they turn into one entry using the most common DNA and genes. Across this sample there are about 570,000 distinct CDR3 sequences, with approximately 11% seen only once. The ten largest clonotypes hold roughly 11% of the sample. The same specimen was also included in a second study, on T cells expressing NK-cell markers. As described in the second report: 5'RACE template switching, by which a universal primer site and unique molecular identifiers were added, was used to make TCR beta cDNA libraries. TCR beta-chain repertoires were profiled in sorted CD3+CD56+NKG2C+, CD3+CD56+NKG2C- and CD3+CD56-NKG2C+ T-cell subsets from fewer than 10 donors. Among the eight sequenced donors, only one was HCMV-seronegative, while the other seven were HCMV-seropositive. In several experiments an anti-gammadeltaTCR antibody was added to restrict sorting to alphabetaTCR-expressing T cells. In roughly six donors, the dominant CD3+CD56+NKG2C+ clonotypes ranked among the top 10 CD8+ clonotypes, making up about 1.0-7.0% of CD8+ T cells. Those dominant clonotypes were again the most abundant among CD3+CD56-NKG2C+ cells in a few donors, at about 28.3-60.1%. Whether the expanded NKG2C-expressing T cell clones were specific for HCMV antigens remained unclear. The study sequenced eight donors, all healthy volunteers chosen at random: three men and five women. HCMV serostatus was determined by detecting HCMV-specific IgG in serum with a commercial ELISA kit. Ficoll density gradient centrifugation was used to isolate peripheral blood mononuclear cells from blood. For several donors, bulk peripheral blood T-cell repertoires were also sequenced from unsorted PBMC. Synthesis of cDNA was primed from the TCR beta constant segment and was followed by two consecutive PCR amplification steps. Sequencing of the libraries produced 2 x 150 bp reads on Illumina HiSeq 2000/2500, MiSeq or NextSeq. Reads were demultiplexed and grouped by UMI with MIGEC, and clonotypes were assembled and quantified with MiTCR. To exclude erroneous sequences, only TCR cDNA sequences supported by at least two reads were retained. The tcR package was used for downstream repertoire analysis, with clonotypes matched between fractions based on CDR3 nucleotide sequence plus V segment. Antigen specificity was annotated against VDJdb with VDJmatch, allowing one amino acid substitution in CDR3.

Material: PBMCs from blood, obtained on the day of vaccination. This sequence originates from a man aged 50 to 59 who received an inactivated influenza vaccine. Donor details come from another sample of the same person, matched by shared clones.

DNA sequence: TGCGCCAGCAGCCAAGACCTAAGCCAGGGGTCTAACTATGGCTACACCTTC. Its protein is CASSQDLSQGSNYGYTF. This sequence uses TRBV4-3 and TRBJ1-2; TRBD1 might be the D gene, on 6 matching bases. Looking up the germline V gene yields CDR1 LGHNA and CDR2 YSLEER. V lost 0 bases and J lost 0 bases; the stretch between them is 14 bases long. The CDR3 runs 17 amino acids, cysteine and phenylalanine included. CDR3 DNA is the only sequence kept; it has 51 bases, read in frame from the first base.